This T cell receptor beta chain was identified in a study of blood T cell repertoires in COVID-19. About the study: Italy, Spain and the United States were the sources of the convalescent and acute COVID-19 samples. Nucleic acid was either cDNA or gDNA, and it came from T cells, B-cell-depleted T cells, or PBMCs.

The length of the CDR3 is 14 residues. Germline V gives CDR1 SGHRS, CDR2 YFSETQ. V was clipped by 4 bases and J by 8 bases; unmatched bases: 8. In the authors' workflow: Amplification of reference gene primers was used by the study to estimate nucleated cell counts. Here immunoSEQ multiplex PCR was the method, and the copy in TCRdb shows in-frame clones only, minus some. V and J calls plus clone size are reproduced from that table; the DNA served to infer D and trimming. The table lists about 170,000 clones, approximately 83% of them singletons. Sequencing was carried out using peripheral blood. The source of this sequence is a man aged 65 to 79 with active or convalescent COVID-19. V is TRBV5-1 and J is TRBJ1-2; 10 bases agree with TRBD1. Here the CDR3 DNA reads TGCGCCAGCAGCCCCGACAGGGGGCTGAACGGCTACACCTTC. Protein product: CASSPDRGLNGYTF. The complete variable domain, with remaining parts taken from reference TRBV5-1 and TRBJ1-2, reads KAGVTQTPRYLIKTRGQQVTLSCSPISGHRSVSWYQQTPGQGLQFLFEYFSETQRNKGNFPGRFSGRQFSNSRSEMNVSTLELGDSALYLCASSPDRGLNGYTFGSGTRLTVV.